Listed below are T cell receptor beta chains from one sample, sequenced in a study of human T cells and chemical hapten exposure. Using its own MiXCR run on the RACE reads, TCRdb lists one record per CDR3 protein. The sample consists of around 350,000 distinct CDR3 sequences, around 5.5% of them appearing once. Sequences were derived from whole blood, sampled in connection with sensitization to the hapten diphenylcyclopropenone (DPC). The source is a woman aged 18-35 years with alopecia areata. Some clones in this sample may be carry-over from other donors' samples. Both conserved end residues are trimmed from each CDR3. Fields, in order: J gene, D gene, V gene, CDR3 protein. A D gene is named only where the DNA matches it firmly.

TRBJ1-4,TRBD1,TRBV27,ANDEVQGETNEKLF
TRBJ2-7,TRBD2,TRBV2,ASRDSGGLYEQY
TRBJ2-3,TRBD2,TRBV12-3/TRBV12-4,ASKRGLAGGTDTQY
TRBJ2-5,NA,TRBV6-6,ASSDRTAQETQY
TRBJ1-1,NA,TRBV7-2,ASSKPTRNTEAF
TRBJ1-2,TRBD1,TRBV4-3,ASSQDRAKGYGYT
TRBJ1-1,NA,TRBV3-1,ASSRRGGQNTEAF
TRBJ2-3,NA,TRBV5-4,ASSLSSDTQY
TRBJ1-1,TRBD1,TRBV5-4,ASSSSGTVTEAF
TRBJ2-3,NA,TRBV3-1,ASSQDASTDTQY
TRBJ1-3,TRBD1,TRBV28,ASSLGRGLSGNTIY
TRBJ1-1,NA,TRBV5-6,ASSLAGGHSEAF
TRBJ2-5,NA,TRBV5-1,ASSLGDKNQETQY
TRBJ2-7,TRBD2,TRBV12-3/TRBV12-4,ASSPKRGEQY
TRBJ2-2,NA,TRBV24-1,ATSEPATGELF
TRBJ2-1,NA,TRBV11-3,ASSLEFQGSSYNEQF
TRBJ1-4,TRBD1,TRBV6-5,ASSYSTSGGQKLF
TRBJ1-2,NA,TRBV12-3/TRBV12-4,ASTTKPGVGGYT
TRBJ2-7,TRBD2,TRBV7-9,ASTSTGGATYEQY
TRBJ2-1,TRBD2,TRBV12-3/TRBV12-4,ASSFVGTRNRGEQF
TRBJ1-1,NA,TRBV20-1,SAREEKTEAF
TRBJ1-5,NA,TRBV6-2/TRBV6-3,ASKDGGYSNQPQH
TRBJ1-4,NA,TRBV2,ASSDRLRGSEKLF